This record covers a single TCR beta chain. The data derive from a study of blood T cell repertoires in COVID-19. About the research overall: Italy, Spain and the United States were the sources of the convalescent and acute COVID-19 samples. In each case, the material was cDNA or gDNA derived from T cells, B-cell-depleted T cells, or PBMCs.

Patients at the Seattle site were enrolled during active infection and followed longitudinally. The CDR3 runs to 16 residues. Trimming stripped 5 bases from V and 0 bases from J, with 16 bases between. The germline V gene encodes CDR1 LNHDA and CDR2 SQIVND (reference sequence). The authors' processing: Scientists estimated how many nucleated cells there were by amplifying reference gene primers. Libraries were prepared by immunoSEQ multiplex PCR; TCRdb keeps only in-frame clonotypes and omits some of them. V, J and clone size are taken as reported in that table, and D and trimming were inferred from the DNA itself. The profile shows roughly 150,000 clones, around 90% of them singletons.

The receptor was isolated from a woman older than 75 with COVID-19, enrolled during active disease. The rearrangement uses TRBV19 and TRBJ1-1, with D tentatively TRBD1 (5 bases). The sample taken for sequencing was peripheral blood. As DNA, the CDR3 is TGTGCCAGTAGTCCCCGTGGGTCAGGGATGAACACTGAAGCTTTCTTT. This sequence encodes CASSPRGSGMNTEAFF.